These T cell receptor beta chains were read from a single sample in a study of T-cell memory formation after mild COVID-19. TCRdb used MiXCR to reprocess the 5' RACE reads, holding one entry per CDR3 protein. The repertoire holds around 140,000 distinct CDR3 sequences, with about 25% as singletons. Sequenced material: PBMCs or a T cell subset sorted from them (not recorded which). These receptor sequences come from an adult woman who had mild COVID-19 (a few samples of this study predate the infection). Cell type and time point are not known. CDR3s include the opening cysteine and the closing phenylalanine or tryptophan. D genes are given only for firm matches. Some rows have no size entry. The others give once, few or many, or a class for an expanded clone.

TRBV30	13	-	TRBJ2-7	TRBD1	TGTGCCTGGAGGGACAGGGAGTCCTACGAGCAGTACTTC	CAWRDRESYEQYF
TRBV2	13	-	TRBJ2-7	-	TGTGCCAGCAGGGTTAGCGGAGACTACGAGCAGTACTTC	CASRVSGDYEQYF
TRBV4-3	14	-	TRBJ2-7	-	TGCGCCAGCAGCCCCTCAGGGGGGCCCTACGAGCAGTACTTC	CASSPSGGPYEQYF
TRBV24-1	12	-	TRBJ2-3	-	TGTGCCACCAGAGGACCCGGAGATACGCAGTATTTT	CATRGPGDTQYF
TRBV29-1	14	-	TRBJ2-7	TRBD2	TGCAGCGTCTGTCTAGCGGGATACTCCTACGAGCAGTACTTC	CSVCLAGYSYEQYF
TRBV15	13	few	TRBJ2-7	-	TGTGCCACCAGCAGAGATTTCCGAGAAGAGCAGTACTTC	CATSRDFREEQYF
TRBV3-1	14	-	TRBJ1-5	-	TGTGCCAGCAGCCAAGGGGATATTAGGCAGCCCCAGCATTTT	CASSQGDIRQPQHF
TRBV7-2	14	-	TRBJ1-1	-	TGTGCCAGCAGCCCCGCCCCAGGGCGGCCTGAAGCTTTCTTT	CASSPAPGRPEAFF
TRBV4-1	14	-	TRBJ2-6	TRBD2	TGCGCCAGCGGGAGGGACTCTGGGGCCAACGTCCTGACTTTC	CASGRDSGANVLTF
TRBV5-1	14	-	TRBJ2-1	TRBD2	TGCGCCAGCGCTACGGTGGCGGGGGATAATGAGCAGTTCTTC	CASATVAGDNEQFF
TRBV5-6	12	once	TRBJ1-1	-	TGTGCCAGCAGCTTGGGGTTACAGGCAGCTTTCTTT	CASSLGLQAAFF
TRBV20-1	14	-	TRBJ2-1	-	TGCAGTGCTAGAGCAAGCGGCTCCTACAATGAGCAGTTCTTC	CSARASGSYNEQFF
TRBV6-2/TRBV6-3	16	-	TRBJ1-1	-	TGTGCCAGCAGTCCCCCTCAGGGGCCCCCCGCGACTGAAGCTTTCTTT	CASSPPQGPPATEAFF
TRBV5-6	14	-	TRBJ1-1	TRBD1	TGTGCCAGCAGCCCCCAGGGACAGGACACTGAAGCTTTCTTT	CASSPQGQDTEAFF
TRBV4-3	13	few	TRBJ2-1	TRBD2	TGCGCCAGCAGCCAAGATCTAGCGGGACGGAGGTTCTTC	CASSQDLAGRRFF
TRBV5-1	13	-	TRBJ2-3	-	TGCGCCAGCAGCGACTGGCTTGGAGATACGCAGTATTTT	CASSDWLGDTQYF
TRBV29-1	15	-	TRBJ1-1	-	TGCAGCGTTGAAGATCGGGGAGGGACGAACACTGAAGCTTTCTTT	CSVEDRGGTNTEAFF
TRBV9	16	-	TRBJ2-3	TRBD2	TGTGCCAGCAGCGTGGGGGTAGCGGGGACCACAGATACGCAGTATTTT	CASSVGVAGTTDTQYF
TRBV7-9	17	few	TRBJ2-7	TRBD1	TGTGCCAGCAGCTTCCCCCACAGGGGAGAGCGATCCTACGAGCAGTACTTC	CASSFPHRGERSYEQYF
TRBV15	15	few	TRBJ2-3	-	TGTGCCACCAGCGGACGACTCTCTTCGGCAGATACGCAGTATTTT	CATSGRLSSADTQYF
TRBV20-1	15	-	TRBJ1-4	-	TGCAGTGCTAAACCCCTGGCAGGAGTCAATGAAAAACTGTTTTTT	CSAKPLAGVNEKLFF
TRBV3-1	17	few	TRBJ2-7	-	TGTGCCAGCAGCCAAGAAGTCAGGTGGGATTCATCCTACGAGCAGTACTTC	CASSQEVRWDSSYEQYF
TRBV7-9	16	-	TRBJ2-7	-	TGTGCCAGCAGCTTAGGGGTCGGAACAGAAGCCTACGAGCAGTACTTC	CASSLGVGTEAYEQYF
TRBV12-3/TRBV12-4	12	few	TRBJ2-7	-	TGTGCCAGCAGGGACAGTTCCTACGAGCAGTACTTC	CASRDSSYEQYF
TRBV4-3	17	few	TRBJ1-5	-	TGCGCCAGCAGCCAAGATAGAGCCCCAGGGGGCAATCAGCCCCAGCATTTT	CASSQDRAPGGNQPQHF
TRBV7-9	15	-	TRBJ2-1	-	TGTGCCAGCAGCGGAACGGGAGTCCCCCACAATGAGCAGTTCTTC	CASSGTGVPHNEQFF
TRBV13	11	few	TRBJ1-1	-	TGTGCCAGCGGTCCCCGGACTGAAGCTTTCTTT	CASGPRTEAFF
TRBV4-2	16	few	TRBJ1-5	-	TGTGCCAGCAGCCCCGAGCAGGGAAGGCGGGATCAGCCCCAGCATTTT	CASSPEQGRRDQPQHF
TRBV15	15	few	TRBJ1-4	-	TGTGCCACCAGCAGACGGGGGGAGATGGTTGAAAAACTGTTTTTT	CATSRRGEMVEKLFF
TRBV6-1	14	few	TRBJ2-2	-	TGTGCCAGCAGTTACGGGGAGAACACCGGGGAGCTGTTTTTT	CASSYGENTGELFF
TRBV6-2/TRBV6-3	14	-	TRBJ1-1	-	TGTGCCAGCAGTTACGCCAGCCCGAACACTGAAGCTTTCTTT	CASSYASPNTEAFF
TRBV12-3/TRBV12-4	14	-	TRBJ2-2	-	TGTGCCAGCAGTTTACGGGCCCGAGGCGGGGAGCTGTTTTTT	CASSLRARGGELFF
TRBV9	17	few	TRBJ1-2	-	TGTGCCAGCAGCGTAGCCACCGTCGGAAACTCGGGGTATGGCTACACCTTC	CASSVATVGNSGYGYTF
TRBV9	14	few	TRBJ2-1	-	TGTGCCAGCAGCGTGGGTGGGTCCTACAATGAGCAGTTCTTC	CASSVGGSYNEQFF
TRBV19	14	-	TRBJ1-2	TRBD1	TGTGCCACCGAAACAGGGGGCGGGAGTTACGGCTACACCTTC	CATETGGGSYGYTF
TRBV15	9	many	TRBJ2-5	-	TGTGACTACCAGGAGACCCAGTACTTC	CDYQETQYF
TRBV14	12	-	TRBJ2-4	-	TGTGCCAGCAGCCAAGGGGGGGCGATTCAGTACTTC	CASSQGGAIQYF
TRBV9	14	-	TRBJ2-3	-	TGTGCCAGCAGCGTAGAGTTCCGCACAGATACGCAGTATTTT	CASSVEFRTDTQYF
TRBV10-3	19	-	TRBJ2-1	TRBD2	TGTGCCATCAGTAACAGGGGACTAGCGGGGGCCGACTTTCACAATGAGCAGTTCTTC	CAISNRGLAGADFHNEQFF